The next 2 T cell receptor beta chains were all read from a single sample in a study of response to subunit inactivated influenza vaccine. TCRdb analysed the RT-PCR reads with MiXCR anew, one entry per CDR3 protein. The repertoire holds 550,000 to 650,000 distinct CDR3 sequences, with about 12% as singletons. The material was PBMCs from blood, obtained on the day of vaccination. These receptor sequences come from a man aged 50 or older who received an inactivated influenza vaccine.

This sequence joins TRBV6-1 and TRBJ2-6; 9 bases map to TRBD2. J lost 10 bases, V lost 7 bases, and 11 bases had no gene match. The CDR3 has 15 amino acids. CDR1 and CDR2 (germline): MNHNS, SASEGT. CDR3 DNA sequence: TGTGCCAGCATAGCCGTAGCGGGAGTCGCGAACGTCCTGACTTTC. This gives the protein CASIAVAGVANVLTF.

In DNA form, the CDR3 reads TGCAGTGCTAGAGATTATTACAGGGGGAACTCCTACGAGCAGTACTTC. Translated, it gives CSARDYYRGNSYEQYF. The gene calls are TRBV20-1 and TRBJ2-7; the match to TRBD1 covers 8 bases. Germline V lookup: CDR1 DFQATT, CDR2 SNEGSKA (reference sequence). Losses at the gene ends were 0 bases for V and 0 bases for J; bases not matched to a gene: 7. There are 16 residues in the CDR3.